The 4 T cell receptor beta chains presented below share a single source sample, sequenced in a study of blood T cells in healthy people across ages. Then a second PCR, running about 6 to 12 cycles, was carried out with a sample-barcoded 5' primer and a J-beta primer mix. MiXCR, run by TCRdb on the 5' RACE reads, gives a single entry per CDR3 protein. The table shows approximately 800,000 distinct CDR3 sequences, with about 53% occurring only once. What was sequenced was blood. These receptors were obtained from a man aged 80 or over in good health.

The CDR3 reads CSARGQGARDTQYF. The CDR3 DNA sequence: TGCAGTGCCAGGGGACAGGGGGCTAGAGATACGCAGTATTTT. The chain uses TRBV20-1 and TRBJ2-3; 12 bases map to TRBD1. Germline-derived CDR1 and CDR2 are DFQATT and SNEGSKA (reference sequence). The J segment lost 5 bases and the V segment lost 6 bases, leaving 6 bases of the junction unmatched. The length of the CDR3 is 14 residues.

The genes are TRBV15 and TRBJ2-4; the D gene is possibly TRBD1 (5 bases). Looked up from germline, CDR1 is LNHNV and CDR2 is YYDKDF (reference sequence). The CDR3 is made up of 11 amino acids. Between the trimmed V and J ends, which lost 5 bases and 10 bases, there was a span of 9 bases. CDR3 coding DNA: TGTGCCACCAGCGTTGACAGTATTCAGTACTTC. Protein sequence: CATSVDSIQYF.

This clonotype appeared a few times. The chain has TRBV10-3 and TRBJ1-4; D is possibly TRBD1 (6 bases). Germline-derived CDR1 and CDR2 are ENHRY and SYGVKD. This CDR3 comprises 18 residues. The germline V and J ends were trimmed by 1 base and 6 bases, with 21 bases remaining between them. The CDR3 bases are TGTGCCATCAGTGAGTTCGGGATAATGCGGGACATCCATGAAAAACTGTTTTTT. This translates into CAISEFGIMRDIHEKLFF.

The chain employs TRBV10-3 and TRBJ2-7, with unresolved D. The DNA end lines up better with TRBJ2-5; the J call may be wrong. Looked up from germline, CDR1 is ENHRY and CDR2 is SYGVKD. CDR3 length: 14 amino acids. CDR3 loop: CAISLTGVEGTQYF. As DNA, the CDR3 is TGTGCCATCAGCCTGACTGGCGTAGAAGGGACCCAGTACTTC.